These T cell receptor beta chains were read from a single sample in a study of cytotoxic CD8 clonotypes in ibrutinib-treated CLL. Generated by immunoSEQ multiplex PCR, the TCRdb table keeps only in-frame clones and is missing some. The profile shows 15,000 to 20,000 clones, 70% to 90% of them singletons. The specimen comprised PBMCs, sampled before ibrutinib treatment. All receptors derive from a human donor with chronic lymphocytic leukemia. CDR3s include the opening cysteine and the closing phenylalanine or tryptophan.

v_call: TRBV7-8
cdr3_aa: CASSRTSAGANVLTF

v_call: TRBV2
cdr3_aa: CASRQETYEQYF

v_call: TRBV29-1
cdr3_aa: CSVGALGVVYEQYF

v_call: TRBV25-1
cdr3_aa: CASSEGGRGAEGETQYF

v_call: TRBV19
cdr3_aa: CASSIQTGLGNTIYF

v_call: TRBV29-1
cdr3_aa: CSVQGQGAPGANVLTF

v_call: TRBV7-2
cdr3_aa: CASSPQAGEGDTQYF

v_call: TRBV11-3
cdr3_aa: CASSLQGENTGELFF

v_call: TRBV4-3
cdr3_aa: CASSQDPGMNTEAFF

v_call: TRBV6-5
cdr3_aa: CAISPGQPLYEQYF

v_call: TRBV6-4
cdr3_aa: CASSDSTGGNEQFF

v_call: TRBV18
cdr3_aa: CASSPRVAGIDEQYF

v_call: TRBV27
cdr3_aa: CASSQLAGGLVNEQFF

v_call: TRBV30
cdr3_aa: CAWMSALGEKLFF

v_call: TRBV7-8
cdr3_aa: CASSLATSGKGYEQYF

v_call: TRBV27
cdr3_aa: CASSLARGETEAFF

v_call: TRBV7-2
cdr3_aa: CASSPWTSGSGDNEQFF

v_call: TRBV28
cdr3_aa: CAILSGTATEQYF

v_call: TRBV28
cdr3_aa: CASSLSSPVANVLTF

v_call: TRBV7-3
cdr3_aa: CASSNAGVGTDTQYF

v_call: TRBV10-1
cdr3_aa: CASSESSGQGAVTGELFF

v_call: TRBV6-5
cdr3_aa: CASSYSMGSSPLHF

v_call: TRBV28
cdr3_aa: CASPPLGEYYNEQFF

v_call: TRBV9
cdr3_aa: CASSGQGDEQYF

v_call: TRBV5-1
cdr3_aa: CASSLAGSGNNEQFF

v_call: TRBV1
cdr3_aa: CTSSRPGCSGANVLTF

v_call: TRBV7-6
cdr3_aa: CASSRWGSTDTQYF

v_call: TRBV6-6
cdr3_aa: CASFRGQGGREQYF

v_call: TRBV12-5
cdr3_aa: CASGLGSYETQYF

v_call: TRBV7-3
cdr3_aa: CASSLNPGSLYEQYF